Below, 24 T cell receptor beta chains from the same sample are listed, as sequenced in a study of blood T cell repertoires in COVID-19. Measured with immunoSEQ multiplex PCR; TCRdb has only the in-frame clones, and not every one. Of some 670,000 clones in the sample, about 90% are singletons; the top ten hold under 0.3%. The sample comprised peripheral blood. These receptors were collected from a woman between 18 and 29 years old with acute or convalescent COVID-19.

This clone was detected only a few times. This chain links TRBV9 with TRBJ2-7; possibly TRBD2 for D (5 bases). The V end lost 0 bases, the J end lost 1 base, and 8 bases lay between the germline ends. Germline CDR1 SGDLS, CDR2 YYNGEE. The CDR3 length is 14 residues. The CDR3 loop reads CASSVVPGSYEQYF. The CDR3 bases are TGTGCCAGCAGCGTAGTTCCGGGATCCTACGAGCAGTACTTC. Supplemented by reference TRBV9 and TRBJ2-7, the full variable domain reads DSGVTQTPKHLITATGQRVTLRCSPRSGDLSVYWYQQSLDQGLQFLIQYYNGEERAKGNILERFSAQQFPDLHSELNLSSLELGDSALYFCASSVVPGSYEQYFGPGTRLTVT.

The rearrangement uses TRBV30 and TRBJ2-5, with a possible D match to TRBD1 (5 bases). Germline V CDR1 and CDR2: GTSNPN, SVGIG (reference sequence). The CDR3 runs to 14 residues. The V end lost 2 bases, the J end lost 3 bases, and 13 bases lay between the germline ends. CDR3 coding DNA: TGTGCCTGGAGTAATGGTGACAGTAAAGAGACCCAGTACTTC. This encodes CAWSNGDSKETQYF.

This sequence joins TRBV5-8 and TRBJ2-7; the match to TRBD2 covers 7 bases. V gave up 0 bases and J gave up 2 bases; unmatched junction bases: 5. This CDR3 has 15 amino acids. Germline V lookup: CDR1 SGHTS, CDR2 YDEGEE. The CDR3 here is CASSLADGRAYEQYF. In DNA, the CDR3 is TGTGCCAGCAGCTTGGCCGATGGGAGGGCCTACGAGCAGTACTTC.

Worth noting for this clone: The same CDR3 arises from other DNA sequences in this sample as well. The genes are TRBV5-5 and TRBJ2-7, with D unresolved. The germline V gene has CDR1 SGHKS and CDR2 YYEKEE (reference sequence). Trimming took 0 bases from V and 0 from J, leaving 7 bases between them. The CDR3 runs 14 residues. The DNA for the CDR3 is TGTGCCAGCAGCTTGGGTGGCAGCTCCTACGAGCAGTACTTC. This sequence encodes CASSLGGSSYEQYF.

The rearrangement joins TRBV7-9 to TRBJ2-1; 9 positions match TRBD1. This CDR3 has 14 amino acids. Germline CDR1 reads SEHNR; CDR2 reads FQNEAQ (reference sequence). V lost 6 bases and J lost 2; bases outside the gene matches: 2. For the CDR3, the DNA is TGTGCCAGCAGTGGACAGGGGCCCTACAATGAGCAGTTCTTC. It specifies CASSGQGPYNEQFF.

A single count supports this clone. The chain uses TRBV19 and TRBJ1-2, with a weak D call TRBD1 (5 bases). The CDR3 totals 15 residues. V was shortened by 4 bases and J by 8 bases, with 20 bases between the two germline ends. CDR1 is LNHDA, CDR2 SQIVND, per germline (reference sequence). This chain's CDR3 is CASSTSSGRARGYTF. CDR3 nucleotides: TGTGCCAGTAGTACCTCCTCGGGCAGGGCCAGAGGCTACACCTTC. The full variable domain, its missing parts supplied by reference TRBV19 and TRBJ1-2, is DGGITQSPKYLFRKEGQNVTLSCEQNLNHDAMYWYRQDPGQGLRLIYYSQIVNDFQKGDIAEGYSVSREKKESFPLTVTSAQKNPTAFYLCASSTSSGRARGYTFGSGTRLTVV.

The chain couples TRBV7-9 to TRBJ1-4; D remains ambiguous. The germline V and J ends were trimmed by 2 bases and 5 bases, with 12 bases remaining between them. In germline, CDR1 is SEHNR, CDR2 FQNEAQ (reference sequence). CDR3 length equals 15 residues. The CDR3 reads CASSLRGSPNEKLFF. CDR3 DNA sequence: TGTGCCAGCAGCTTACGAGGGAGTCCCAATGAAAAACTGTTTTTT.

This chain joins TRBV2 and TRBJ2-7, with 10 bases fitting TRBD2. The CDR3 runs to 16 residues. Germline V gene sequence: CDR1 SNHLY, CDR2 FYNNEI. The junction had 9 bases not matched to a gene; V was cut back by 4 bases and J by 3 bases. In DNA form, the CDR3 reads TGTGCCAGCAGTGGGGAACTAGCGGGGACCTTCTACGAGCAGTACTTC. It codes for CASSGELAGTFYEQYF.

The V call is TRBV5-1, the J call TRBJ1-2; D is uncertain. The CDR3 consists of 14 residues. Deletions cut 2 bases from V and 3 bases from J, with 11 bases between. Germline values: CDR1 SGHRS, CDR2 YFSETQ. CDR3 in DNA: TGCGCCAGCAGCTTTGGAGGGAACGACTATGGCTACACCTTC. Its translation: CASSFGGNDYGYTF.

V and J are TRBV4-2 and TRBJ2-6; 9 bases align to TRBD1. CDR3 length: 16 amino acids. CDR1 and CDR2 (germline): LGHNA, YNFKEQ. The trim removed 9 bases at V and 2 bases at J, leaving 8 bases unmatched. CDR3 nucleotides: TGTGCCAGTGGGGACAGGGCCTCCGCTGGGGCCAACGTCCTGACTTTC. This sequence encodes CASGDRASAGANVLTF.

The chain combines TRBV4-1 with TRBJ2-7, with D tentatively TRBD2 (6 bases). CDR1 MGHRA and CDR2 YSYEKL come from the germline V gene. Trimming left V 0 bases short and J 3 bases short, with 15 bases between. The CDR3 runs to 16 residues. In DNA form, the CDR3 reads TGCGCCAGCAGCCAAGAGGAGGGGAACGCATTCTACGAGCAGTACTTC. Translating it yields CASSQEEGNAFYEQYF.

The chain employs TRBV7-9 and TRBJ2-3, with 11 bases lining up with TRBD1. The CDR3 sequence is 17 residues long. CDR1 and CDR2 (germline): SEHNR, FQNEAQ (reference sequence). Trimming cost V 5 bases and J 8 bases; bases outside gene matches: 15. CDR3 protein: CASSPRTGGAGPGTQYF. The CDR3, as DNA: TGTGCCAGCAGCCCTCGGACAGGGGGCGCGGGGCCGGGTACGCAGTATTTT.

The V and J genes are TRBV18 and TRBJ2-1; 8 bases match TRBD2. Germline loops: CDR1 KGHSH, CDR2 LQKENI. V was pared by 2 bases and J by 4 bases, with 4 bases of the junction left unmatched. This CDR3 has 15 amino acids. This CDR3 reads CASSPGAGVYNEQFF. CDR3 bases: TGTGCCAGCTCACCAGGAGCGGGGGTTTACAATGAGCAGTTCTTC.

Only one count was recorded for this clone. The chain links TRBV28 to TRBJ2-3; 13 bases are a match to TRBD2. This CDR3 has 18 amino acids. Trimming cost V 5 bases and J 6 bases; bases outside gene matches: 14. Germline-derived CDR1 and CDR2 are MDHEN and SYDVKM. The CDR3 spells CASSPRGGLAGVGDTQYF. DNA for the CDR3: TGTGCCAGCAGTCCCCGCGGTGGACTAGCGGGGGTGGGGGATACGCAGTATTTT.

This chain links TRBV5-1 with TRBJ2-1, with 8 bases identical to TRBD1. Germline V gives CDR1 SGHRS, CDR2 YFSETQ. The CDR3 loop spans 15 amino acids. Trimming removed 4 bases from V and 5 bases from J; junction bases left unmatched: 8. In DNA form, the CDR3 reads TGCGCCAGCAGCCCTTGGACAGGGACCCACAATGAGCAGTTCTTC. Protein product: CASSPWTGTHNEQFF. The variable domain in full, completed from reference TRBV5-1 and TRBJ2-1, reads KAGVTQTPRYLIKTRGQQVTLSCSPISGHRSVSWYQQTPGQGLQFLFEYFSETQRNKGNFPGRFSGRQFSNSRSEMNVSTLELGDSALYLCASSPWTGTHNEQFFGPGTRLTVL.

The V and J genes are TRBV9 and TRBJ1-2; D is perhaps TRBD1 (5 bases). The CDR3 has 15 residues. Per the germline V gene, CDR1 is SGDLS and CDR2 is YYNGEE. V was cut by 2 bases and J by 5 bases, with 16 bases left in between. CDR3 sequence reads: CASSVAASKGYGYTF. CDR3 nucleotide sequence: TGTGCCAGCAGCGTGGCAGCCTCTAAGGGGTATGGCTACACCTTC.

CDR3 coding DNA: TGCAGCGTGGTCGATCCACAGGACGGTCATAACTATGGCTACACCTTC. This translates into CSVVDPQDGHNYGYTF. V gene TRBV29-1 combines with J gene TRBJ1-2, with D tentatively TRBD1 (5 bases). V lost 6 bases and J lost 1, with 21 bases in between. The germline V gene has CDR1 SQVTM and CDR2 ANQGSEA. The CDR3 is made up of 16 amino acids.

The rearrangement joins TRBV4-1 to TRBJ1-2; no clear D. This CDR3 is 16 amino acids long. Germline V gene sequence: CDR1 MGHRA, CDR2 YSYEKL. With 4 bases removed from V and 0 bases from J, the gap between germline ends came to 15 bases. CDR3 DNA sequence: TGCGCCAGCAGCCCCTCGAGGGCAACTACTAACTATGGCTACACCTTC. Its translation is CASSPSRATTNYGYTF.

The DNA for the CDR3 is TGTGCCAGCAGCTTAGCGACTCTTTCACCCCTCCACTTT. This gives the protein CASSLATLSPLHF. This chain joins TRBV7-8 and TRBJ1-6; no clear D. Germline V gene lookup returns CDR1 SGHVS and CDR2 FQNEAQ. This CDR3 contains 13 residues. V was trimmed by 0 bases and J by 9 bases, leaving 6 bases between them.

J is TRBJ2-2 and V is TRBV19, with a tentative D call TRBD2 (5 bases). V lost 3 bases, J lost 6 bases, and 11 bases lay in between. CDR1 is LNHDA, CDR2 SQIVND, per germline (reference sequence). This CDR3 is 14 amino acids long. As DNA, the CDR3 is TGTGCCAGTAGTATGGCCCAGAGGGCCGGGGAGCTGTTTTTT. The encoded protein is CASSMAQRAGELFF.

The rearrangement joins TRBV25-1 to TRBJ1-3; D is uncertain. Per the germline V gene, CDR1 is MGHDK and CDR2 is SYGVNS. The CDR3 has 16 amino acids. Trimming pared 3 bases from V and 0 bases from J, leaving 12 bases between. CDR3 sequence reads: CASSDLGRSSGNTIYF. CDR3 nucleotides: TGTGCCAGCAGTGATCTGGGCAGAAGCTCTGGAAACACCATATATTTT.

The V gene is TRBV20-1, the J gene TRBJ1-5, with unresolved D. Trimming removed 3 bases from V and 2 bases from J, with 8 bases in between. CDR3 length: 13 amino acids. Germline V gives CDR1 DFQATT, CDR2 SNEGSKA (reference sequence). This CDR3 is CSASMRRNQPQHF. CDR3 nucleotide sequence: TGCAGTGCTAGTATGCGGCGCAATCAGCCCCAGCATTTT.

The chain couples TRBV30 to TRBJ1-1, with D maybe TRBD1 (5 bases). The germline gives CDR1 GTSNPN, CDR2 SVGIG (reference sequence). This CDR3 has 14 amino acids. The V end was cut by 0 bases, the J end by 5 bases, with 13 bases between. Here the CDR3 reads CAWSVRVDRTEAFF. CDR3 in DNA: TGTGCCTGGAGTGTCAGGGTAGATAGAACTGAAGCTTTCTTT.

The rearrangement uses TRBV19 and TRBJ1-1, with D unclear. This CDR3 comprises 13 residues. Per the germline V gene, CDR1 is LNHDA and CDR2 is SQIVND (reference sequence). The V end was cut by 11 bases, the J end by 0 bases, with 13 bases between. CDR3 loop: CAVRRQLNTEAFF. DNA of the CDR3: TGTGCCGTAAGACGACAACTGAACACTGAAGCTTTCTTT. The variable domain in full, completed from reference TRBV19 and TRBJ1-1, reads DGGITQSPKYLFRKEGQNVTLSCEQNLNHDAMYWYRQDPGQGLRLIYYSQIVNDFQKGDIAEGYSVSREKKESFPLTVTSAQKNPTAFYLCAVRRQLNTEAFFGQGTRLTVV.